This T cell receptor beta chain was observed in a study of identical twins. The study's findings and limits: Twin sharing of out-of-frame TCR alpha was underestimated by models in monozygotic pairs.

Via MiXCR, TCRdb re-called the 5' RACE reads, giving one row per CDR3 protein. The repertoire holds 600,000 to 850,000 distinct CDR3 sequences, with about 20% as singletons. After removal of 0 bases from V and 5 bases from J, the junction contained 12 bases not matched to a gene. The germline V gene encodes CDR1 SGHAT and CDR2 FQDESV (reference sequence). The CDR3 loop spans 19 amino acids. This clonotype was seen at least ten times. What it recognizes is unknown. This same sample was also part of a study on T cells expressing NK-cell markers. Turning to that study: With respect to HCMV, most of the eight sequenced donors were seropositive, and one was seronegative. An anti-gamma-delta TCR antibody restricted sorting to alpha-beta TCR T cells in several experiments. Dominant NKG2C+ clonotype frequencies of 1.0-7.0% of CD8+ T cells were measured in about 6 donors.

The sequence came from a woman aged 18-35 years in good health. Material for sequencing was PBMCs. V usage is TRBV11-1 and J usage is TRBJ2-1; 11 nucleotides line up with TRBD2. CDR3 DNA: TGTGCCAGCAGCTTAGCAGCTAGCGGGGGGCGGACGACCGACAATGAGCAGTTCTTC. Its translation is CASSLAASGGRTTDNEQFF.